Below, 3 T cell receptor beta chains from the same sample are listed, as sequenced in a study of cytomegalovirus exposure and HLA in healthy donors. PCR used 60 Vbeta primers and 13 Jbeta primers. Some clones are missing from TCRdb's copy, which holds only in-frame ones; the method was immunoSEQ multiplex PCR. The sample has approximately 210,000 clones; over 75% are singletons. Sequenced input: PBMCs. The receptor set was obtained from a woman aged 45-65 years in good health and CMV-seropositive.

This clone has more than one count but fewer than ten. The genes are TRBV19 and TRBJ1-5; D not certain. The CDR3 contains 12 residues. Germline-derived CDR1 and CDR2 are LNHDA and SQIVND (reference sequence). V was trimmed by 6 bases and J by 4 bases, leaving 7 bases between them. The CDR3 sequence: CASRAENQPQHF. Here the CDR3 DNA reads TGTGCCAGTAGGGCGGAGAATCAGCCCCAGCATTTT.

The CDR3 is CATALVDEQFF. CDR3 in DNA: TGTGCCACCGCGCTCGTCGATGAGCAGTTCTTC. The chain recombines TRBV10-3 with TRBJ2-1, with D uncertain. This CDR3 spans 11 amino acids. Germline V gene lookup returns CDR1 ENHRY and CDR2 SYGVKD. With 10 bases removed from V and 8 bases from J, the gap between germline ends came to 12 bases.

V is TRBV7-6 and J is TRBJ2-7; D is possibly TRBD2 (6 bases). The CDR3 is made up of 15 amino acids. CDR1 SGHVS and CDR2 FNYEAQ come from the germline V gene. V was cut by 4 bases and J by 0 bases, with 13 bases left in between. The DNA of the CDR3 is TGTGCCAGCAGCTCGGGACTCCCCCTCTCCTACGAGCAGTACTTC. It yields the protein CASSSGLPLSYEQYF. Using reference TRBV7-6 and TRBJ2-7 for the parts outside the CDR3, the full variable domain is GAGVSQSPRYKVTKRGQDVALRCDPISGHVSLYWYRQALGQGPEFLTYFNYEAQQDKSGLPNDRFSAERPEGSISTLTIQRTEQRDSAMYRCASSSGLPLSYEQYFGPGTRLTVT.